This TCR beta chain was observed in a study of T cell responses to AZD1222 COVID-19 vaccine (dated by TCRdb to the early 2020s). In the study overall: TCR sequencing was performed for 233 trial participants, of whom about 200 were given two doses of AZD1222 and roughly 25 were given two doses of MenACWY control vaccine. Trial participants were enrolled by age into 18-55, 56-69 and 70-plus year subgroups, with roughly 160, 29 and 62 TCR-sequenced participants respectively.

In the paper's terms, the time point label means: about 28 days (+/-7) after the second vaccine dose. AZD1222 recipients with second doses at about 4 weeks or about 12 weeks were pooled, because spike-specific TCR depth and breadth did not differ between schedules. The vaccinee samples were drawn from two UK trials, COV001 and COV002, one of which was a single-blind randomized controlled phase 2/3 trial testing AZD1222 (ChAdOx1 nCoV-19) in healthy adults. For TCRbeta chain sequencing, PBMC samples from trial participants were taken at day 0 and at day 28 after the second dose. From its cysteine to its phenylalanine, the CDR3 spans 11 amino acids. Just the 33-base CDR3 DNA is kept, in frame starting at base 1. V gives up 7 bases and J gives up 4 bases, and the segment between their germline ends measures 7 bases. Taken from the germline V gene, the CDR1 and CDR2 loops are SNHLY and FYNNEI. The CDR3 regions of human TCRbeta chains were subjected to immunosequencing. The source study handled its data this way. Repertoire TCRs were checked for matches against a reference library of SARS-CoV-2-specific TCRs that had been generated using the MIRA antigen-specificity platform. Breadth was defined as the fraction of unique TCRs that were SARS-CoV-2-associated. Depth was defined as the fraction of total T cells that were SARS-CoV-2-associated. Each spike-specific TCR was assigned to its reactive spike region and to a CD4 or CD8 class using the MIRA data. Log10-transformed breadth and depth values were compared by one-way ANOVA with Sidak's multiple comparisons tests. The source is immuneACCESS, and TCRdb retained only in-frame sequences with V and J called. Part of the clones is not carried over; for the studies checked, unresolved V genes explain less than half of this, and the remainder is unexplained. V, J and clone size are those of that table, while D and trimming were read from the DNA. This sample comprises fewer than 150,000 clones, approximately 94% of them detected only once. The ten largest clones represent 5% of the sample.

Regarding this clone: What antigen it recognizes has not been identified. Nothing much larger sits one base from this clone, and base qualities are not available.

The full study reports these points: Nearly half of unique spike-specific TCRs reportedly recognized epitopes outside regions mutated in the B.1.351 and B.1.1.7 variants. The vaccine-associated CD4 TCRs covered the entire spike protein, and the dominant responses fell in regions 160-218 and 743-854. Only a handful of AZD1222 recipients were SARS-CoV-2 seropositive at baseline, limiting conclusions about previously exposed vaccinees. Participants were mostly white British, with more females than males. The authors suggested clonal diversity may have been underestimated. Because no samples from the day 14 peak response were available, repertoires could be characterized only after the peak T cell response. After two AZD1222 doses, spike-specific TCR breadth and depth were significantly higher than at day 0 and than in MenACWY recipients. In the small 56-69-year group, the increase in depth fell short of significance, most likely because of low power.

The receptor was derived from an adult who received the AZD1222 COVID-19 vaccine. The sequencing used peripheral blood, collected 28 days after the second AZD1222 dose. Recombination joined TRBV2 with TRBJ1-2; confidence is insufficient to name the D gene. The CDR3 loop reads CASKAIYGYTF. The nucleotide sequence is given as TGTGCCAGCAAAGCTATCTATGGCTACACCTTC.